The 5 T cell receptor beta chains in this list originate from one sample, sequenced in a study of neoadjuvant nivolumab and ipilimumab in lung cancer. Generated by immunoSEQ multiplex PCR, the TCRdb table keeps only in-frame clones and is missing some. The profile shows 15,000 to 20,000 clones, over 80% of them singletons. Material: peripheral blood, obtained before neoadjuvant nivolumab, alone or with ipilimumab. These receptors were obtained from an adult with non-small cell lung cancer.

This clone has more than one count but fewer than ten. The chain recombines TRBV7-2 with TRBJ2-3; D unresolved. The germline gives CDR1 SGHTA, CDR2 FQGNSA. The CDR3 runs 13 residues. Between the trimmed V and J ends, which lost 5 bases and 6 bases, there was a span of 12 bases. CDR3 loop: CASSLDPRDTQYF. CDR3 DNA: TGTGCCAGCAGCCTGGACCCCCGGGATACGCAGTATTTT. The full variable domain, its missing parts supplied by reference TRBV7-2 and TRBJ2-3, is GAGVSQSPSNKVTEKGKDVELRCDPISGHTALYWYRQSLGQGLEFLIYFQGNSAPDKSGLPSDRFSAERTGGSVSTLTIQRTQQEDSAVYLCASSLDPRDTQYFGPGTRLTVL.

V is TRBV18 and J is TRBJ2-1; maybe TRBD2 (5 bases). The germline V gene encodes CDR1 KGHSH and CDR2 LQKENI. V dropped 2 bases and J dropped 8 bases, with 10 bases sitting between them. The CDR3 sequence is 13 residues long. CDR3 region: CASSPNGIDEQFF. The CDR3 nucleotides read TGTGCCAGCTCACCAAACGGGATTGATGAGCAGTTCTTC.

The chain recombines TRBV7-9 with TRBJ1-4, with 7 nucleotides matching TRBD1. There are 14 residues in the CDR3. Germline V gene lookup returns CDR1 SEHNR and CDR2 FQNEAQ (reference sequence). Trimming cost V 5 bases and J 4 bases; bases outside gene matches: 4. The CDR3 reads CASSRGQLNEKLFF. Here the CDR3 DNA reads TGTGCCAGCAGCCGGGGACAGCTTAATGAAAAACTGTTTTTT.

The chain employs TRBV30 and TRBJ1-3, with D possibly TRBD1 on 5 matching bases. This CDR3 is built from 13 residues. Deletions cut 1 base from V and 8 bases from J, with 12 bases between. The germline gives CDR1 GTSNPN, CDR2 SVGIG (reference sequence). CDR3 nucleotides: TGTGCCTGGAGTGCCGGTCCGGGGGACACCATATATTTT. It encodes CAWSAGPGDTIYF.

The CDR3 sequence: CASSMVLVNTEAFF. CDR3 sequence (DNA): TGTGCCAGTAGTATGGTTCTGGTGAACACTGAAGCTTTCTTT. The chain carries TRBV19 and TRBJ1-1; D unclear. Germline V CDR1 and CDR2: LNHDA, SQIVND (reference sequence). V was trimmed by 3 bases and J by 0 bases, leaving 8 bases between them. The CDR3 contains 14 residues.